This T cell receptor (beta chain) was sequenced in a study of cytomegalovirus exposure and HLA in healthy donors. In the PCR, 60 Vbeta and 13 Jbeta primers were used. Using immunoSEQ multiplex PCR, the repertoire was profiled, and TCRdb retains in-frame clones only, with some absent. Altogether approximately 140,000 clones are present, about 74% being singletons, with the ten largest covering 0.94%. This receptor was identified in a woman between 55 and 75 years old in good health and CMV-seronegative. Sequenced input: PBMCs.

This chain's CDR3 is CASSPGTGITYEQYF. Written as DNA, the CDR3 is TGCGCCAGCAGCCCAGGGACAGGGATTACCTACGAGCAGTACTTC. V usage is TRBV5-1 and J usage is TRBJ2-7, with 9 bases identical to TRBD1. Germline loops: CDR1 SGHRS, CDR2 YFSETQ. This CDR3 contains 15 residues. V lost 4 bases and J lost 2; bases outside the gene matches: 7.